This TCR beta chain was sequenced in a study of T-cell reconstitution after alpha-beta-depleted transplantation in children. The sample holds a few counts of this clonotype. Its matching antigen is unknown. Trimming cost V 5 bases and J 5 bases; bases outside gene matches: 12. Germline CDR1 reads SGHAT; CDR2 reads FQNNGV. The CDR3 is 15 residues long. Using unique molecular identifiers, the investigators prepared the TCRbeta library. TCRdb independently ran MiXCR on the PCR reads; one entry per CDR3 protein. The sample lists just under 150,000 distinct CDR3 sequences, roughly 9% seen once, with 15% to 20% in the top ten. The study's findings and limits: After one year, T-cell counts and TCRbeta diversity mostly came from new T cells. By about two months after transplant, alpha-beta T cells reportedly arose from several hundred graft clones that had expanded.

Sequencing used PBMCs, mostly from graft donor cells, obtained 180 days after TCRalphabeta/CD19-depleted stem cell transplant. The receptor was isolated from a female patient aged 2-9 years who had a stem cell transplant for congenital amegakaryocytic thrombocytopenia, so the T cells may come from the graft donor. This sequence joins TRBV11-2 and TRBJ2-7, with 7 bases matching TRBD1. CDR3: CASSTGQVSTHEQYF. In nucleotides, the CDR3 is TGTGCCAGCAGCACCGGACAGGTGTCAACCCACGAGCAGTACTTC. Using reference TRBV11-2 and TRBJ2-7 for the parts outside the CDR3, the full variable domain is EAGVAQSPRYKIIEKRQSVAFWCNPISGHATLYWYQQILGQGPKLLIQFQNNGVVDDSQLPKDRFSAERLKGVDSTLKIQPAKLEDSAVYLCASSTGQVSTHEQYFGPGTRLTVT.